These 25 T cell receptor beta chains came from one sample sequenced in a study of beta chain features in type 1 diabetes listed by TCRdb under 2018. Here is what the overall study found, with its caveats: In all four CD4+ subsets, TCRB CDR3 length was moderately but significantly shorter in type 1 diabetes patients.

These receptors' antigens are unknown. Library preparation employed the immunoSEQ multiplex PCR assay. The entire amount of isolated RNA was reverse transcribed using the High Capacity cDNA Reverse Transcription Kit, so the sequenced TCRB transcripts were expressed ones. The table comes from immuneACCESS by way of TCRdb, which keeps in-frame sequences with V and J called. Part of the clones is missing from these tables; in studies checked, under half for an unresolved V gene and the rest for unknown reasons. The sample has fewer than 55,000 clones on record, about 40% of them singletons. Together, the top ten hold approximately 1.5% of the sample. The sample was Tregs from blood. Taken with the paper, the label for cell subset or site translates to: regulatory CD4+ T cells. Receptors were obtained from a man younger than 40 with type 1 diabetes.

This clone showed up just once. The genes are TRBV6-6 and TRBJ2-3, with D unresolved. The CDR3 loop spans 13 amino acids. Germline assignment: CDR1 MNHNY and CDR2 SVGAGI (reference sequence). With 5 bases removed from V and 1 base from J, the gap between germline ends came to 7 bases. The CDR3 loop is CASSIYGTDTQYF. The CDR3 DNA reads TGTGCCAGCAGTATATATGGCACAGATACGCAGTATTTT.

This chain joins TRBV18 and TRBJ2-1, with a possible D match to TRBD1 (6 bases). V lost 0 bases, J lost 5 bases, and 11 bases lay in between. There are 15 residues in the CDR3. Germline-derived CDR1 and CDR2 are KGHSH and LQKENI. The CDR3: CASSPPGALDNEQFF. As DNA, the CDR3 is TGTGCCAGCTCACCACCGGGGGCCTTAGACAATGAGCAGTTCTTC.

V usage is TRBV19 and J usage is TRBJ2-1; 15 nucleotides match TRBD2. The CDR3 runs 14 residues. Germline lookup yields CDR1 LNHDA and CDR2 SQIVND (reference sequence). V lost 7 bases to trimming and J lost 12 bases; unmatched junction nucleotides: 7. The chain's CDR3 is CASTPGLAGGRQFF. CDR3 nucleotide sequence: TGTGCCAGTACCCCGGGACTAGCGGGAGGTAGGCAGTTCTTC.

A few counts support this clone. V is TRBV6-6 and J is TRBJ1-5; a weak D match, TRBD1 (6 bases). The V gene's germline CDR1 is MNHNY and CDR2 SVGAGI (reference sequence). CDR3 length: 16 amino acids. V gave up 7 bases and J gave up 2 bases, with 18 bases separating them. CDR3 coding DNA: TGTGCCAGCACCCCAACCGGACAGTGGGGCAATCAGCCCCAGCATTTT. Amino acid sequence: CASTPTGQWGNQPQHF.

In its sample, this clone was seen a few times. The V and J genes are TRBV7-3 and TRBJ2-3; TRBD1 matches 9 bases. CDR1 is SGHTA, CDR2 FQGTGA, per germline. The CDR3 spans 14 residues. With 4 bases clipped from V and 3 bases from J, the junction kept 2 bases outside the gene matches. The CDR3 DNA is TGTGCCAGCAGCTCCGGACAGGGGACAGATACGCAGTATTTT. Translated: CASSSGQGTDTQYF.

V usage is TRBV19 and J usage is TRBJ1-2; D is undetermined. The CDR3 consists of 15 residues. Germline CDR1 is LNHDA and CDR2 is SQIVND (reference sequence). Trimming cost V 1 base and J 7 bases, with 16 bases left between them. The CDR3 bases are TGTGCCAGTAGTATAGGTCCGACTATTCGGCGTGGCTACACCTTC. The encoded protein is CASSIGPTIRRGYTF. Using reference TRBV19 and TRBJ1-2 for the parts outside the CDR3, the full variable domain is DGGITQSPKYLFRKEGQNVTLSCEQNLNHDAMYWYRQDPGQGLRLIYYSQIVNDFQKGDIAEGYSVSREKKESFPLTVTSAQKNPTAFYLCASSIGPTIRRGYTFGSGTRLTVV.

This clone was detected a few times. The chain has TRBV6-1 and TRBJ2-3, with 9 bases identical to TRBD2. This CDR3 is 14 amino acids long. The junction had 3 bases not matched to a gene; V was cut back by 6 bases and J by 2 bases. Germline lookup yields CDR1 MNHNS and CDR2 SASEGT. CDR3: CASSLAGNTDTQYF. DNA of the CDR3: TGTGCCAGCAGCCTAGCGGGAAACACAGATACGCAGTATTTT.

The chain joins TRBV6-1 to TRBJ1-5, with unresolved D. Germline CDR1 reads MNHNS; CDR2 reads SASEGT. Trimming left V 6 bases short and J 6 bases short, with 12 bases between. This CDR3 contains 13 residues. The CDR3 protein is CASSLSGGQPQHF. CDR3 nucleotides: TGTGCCAGCAGCCTATCTGGTGGTCAGCCCCAGCATTTT.

The J gene is TRBJ1-4, the V gene TRBV7-9; the D is unclear. CDR1 and CDR2 from the germline V gene are SEHNR and FQNEAQ (reference sequence). V was pared by 5 bases and J by 8 bases, with 15 bases between. The CDR3 sequence is 14 residues long. The DNA of the CDR3 is TGTGCCAGCAGCCCATGGGCTAACCGGGAAAAACTGTTTTTT. Protein: CASSPWANREKLFF.

The J gene is TRBJ2-4, the V gene TRBV19; weak D call: TRBD2 (5 bases). Germline assignment: CDR1 LNHDA and CDR2 SQIVND (reference sequence). CDR3 length: 14 residues. V was trimmed by 7 bases and J by 6 bases, leaving 16 bases between them. CDR3 residues: CASNQRGMGNIQYF. The CDR3 DNA follows: TGTGCCAGTAATCAGAGAGGGATGGGAAACATTCAGTACTTC.

This clone appeared a few times. The V call is TRBV7-9, the J call TRBJ2-3; tentative D call: TRBD1 (6 bases). The V end lost 5 bases, the J end lost 2 bases, and 17 bases lay between the germline ends. The CDR3 extends over 16 amino acids. Per the germline V gene, CDR1 is SEHNR and CDR2 is FQNEAQ (reference sequence). Written as DNA, the CDR3 is TGTGCCAGCAGCCATCTCCGGGACACAACCACAGATACGCAGTATTTT. Translated: CASSHLRDTTTDTQYF.

This rearrangement joins TRBV2 to TRBJ1-1; unclear D gene. Trimming stripped 5 bases from V and 2 bases from J, with 9 bases between. Germline lookup yields CDR1 SNHLY and CDR2 FYNNEI. The CDR3 consists of 13 residues. The CDR3 protein is CASSLGGNTEAFF. For the CDR3, the DNA is TGTGCCAGCAGTCTCGGAGGAAACACTGAAGCTTTCTTT.

The chain combines TRBV2 with TRBJ1-2; possible D gene TRBD1, 6 bases. This CDR3 contains 12 residues. Per germline, CDR1 SNHLY and CDR2 FYNNEI. Trimming pared 6 bases from V and 4 bases from J, leaving 9 bases between. CDR3 amino acids: CASRLDSYGYTF. Written as DNA, the CDR3 is TGTGCCAGCAGGTTGGACAGCTATGGCTACACCTTC. The entire variable domain, with the rest obtained from reference TRBV2 and TRBJ1-2, is as follows: EPEVTQTPSHQVTQMGQEVILRCVPISNHLYFYWYRQILGQKVEFLVSFYNNEISEKSEIFDDQFSVERPDGSNFTLKIRSTKLEDSAMYFCASRLDSYGYTFGSGTRLTVV.

The chain recombines TRBV6-5 with TRBJ2-2; perhaps TRBD1 as D (6 bases). The CDR3 loop spans 15 amino acids. Trimming shortened V by 5 bases and J by 6 bases, and 16 bases separated the two germline ends. CDR1 and CDR2 (germline): MNHEY, SVGAGI. CDR3 nucleotide sequence: TGTGCCAGCAGTACTCAGGGGTTGTTGGCCGGGGAGCTGTTTTTT. Protein sequence: CASSTQGLLAGELFF.

The rearrangement joins TRBV2 to TRBJ2-5; 9 nucleotides match TRBD1. This CDR3 is built from 16 residues. Per germline, CDR1 SNHLY and CDR2 FYNNEI. V lost 7 bases to trimming and J lost 4 bases; unmatched junction nucleotides: 13. CDR3 DNA sequence: TGTGCCAGCATGGACAGGGGAGTCGTTTTGGGAGAGACCCAGTACTTC. It encodes CASMDRGVVLGETQYF. Looking up the rest from reference TRBV2 and TRBJ2-5 gives the full variable domain: EPEVTQTPSHQVTQMGQEVILRCVPISNHLYFYWYRQILGQKVEFLVSFYNNEISEKSEIFDDQFSVERPDGSNFTLKIRSTKLEDSAMYFCASMDRGVVLGETQYFGPGTRLLVL.

The chain is built from TRBV7-6 and TRBJ2-2; 12 bases map to TRBD2. Germline CDR1 and CDR2: SGHVS and FNYEAQ. The V and J ends lost 4 bases and 6 bases, in that order; junction bases with no gene match: 6. This CDR3 is built from 16 residues. CDR3 protein: CASSSPGLAGPGELFF. The CDR3 nucleotides read TGTGCCAGCAGCTCACCGGGACTAGCGGGTCCCGGGGAGCTGTTTTTT.

This clone showed up just a few times. V and J are TRBV15 and TRBJ2-3, with 10 positions matching TRBD2. The CDR3 has 17 residues. With 0 bases clipped from V and 2 bases from J, the junction kept 5 bases outside the gene matches. Germline V gene data show CDR1 as LNHNV and CDR2 as YYDKDF (reference sequence). The CDR3 is CATSRDRAGGDTDTQYF. The CDR3 nucleotides read TGTGCCACCAGCAGAGATCGAGCGGGAGGGGACACAGATACGCAGTATTTT.

This clone came up a few times. This chain links TRBV27 with TRBJ2-1; D not certain. Germline lookup yields CDR1 MNHEY and CDR2 SMNVEV (reference sequence). The CDR3 contains 14 residues. Trimming left V 5 bases short and J 5 bases short, with 13 bases between. The CDR3 DNA reads as TGTGCCAGCAGTCGAACCCAGGTAAACAATGAGCAGTTCTTC. Amino acids: CASSRTQVNNEQFF.

The chain recombines TRBV19 with TRBJ1-1, with D hard to call. CDR1 LNHDA and CDR2 SQIVND come from the germline V gene (reference sequence). Trimming took 6 bases from V and 4 from J, leaving 15 bases between them. The CDR3 sequence is 14 residues long. The CDR3 coding sequence is TGTGCCAGTAGGAGGAGGCATCGGGGCACTGAAGCTTTCTTT. Its protein product is CASRRRHRGTEAFF. Based on the CDR3 plus reference TRBV19 and TRBJ1-1, the full variable domain is DGGITQSPKYLFRKEGQNVTLSCEQNLNHDAMYWYRQDPGQGLRLIYYSQIVNDFQKGDIAEGYSVSREKKESFPLTVTSAQKNPTAFYLCASRRRHRGTEAFFGQGTRLTVV.

This clone was detected a few times. Being one base from a much bigger clone, this may be a read error. This chain joins TRBV4-2 and TRBJ2-7; no firm D call. The CDR3 runs to 11 residues. The V gene's germline CDR1 is LGHNA and CDR2 YNFKEQ. Trimming left V 5 bases short and J 6 bases short, with 8 bases between. CDR3 residues: CASSVDSEQYF. The CDR3, as DNA: TGTGCCAGCAGCGTAGATAGCGAGCAGTACTTC.

The V and J genes are TRBV5-8 and TRBJ1-3; 7 bases line up with TRBD1. V was pared by 2 bases and J by 9 bases, with 11 bases of the junction left unmatched. Germline values: CDR1 SGHTS, CDR2 YDEGEE. The CDR3 has 15 residues. The CDR3 spells CASSLRTGAVSTIYF. The CDR3 nucleotides are TGTGCCAGCAGCTTAAGGACAGGTGCGGTCTCCACCATATATTTT.

This chain links TRBV4-3 with TRBJ1-5; D gene ambiguous. V dropped 3 bases and J dropped 9 bases, with 12 bases sitting between them. CDR1 is LGHNA and CDR2 is YSLEER in the germline V gene. This CDR3 has 13 amino acids. The CDR3 protein is CASSQTLERPQHF. CDR3 coding DNA: TGCGCCAGCAGCCAGACCTTGGAGCGGCCCCAGCATTTT.

This clone was counted a few times. V and J are TRBV29-1 and TRBJ2-7, with 12 bases that match TRBD2. This CDR3 region has 14 residues. Trimming cost V 4 bases and J 4 bases; bases outside gene matches: 5. In germline, CDR1 is SQVTM, CDR2 ANQGSEA. The CDR3 DNA reads TGCAGCGTTGGGTCGACTAGCGGGAGTTACGAGCAGTACTTC. Protein sequence: CSVGSTSGSYEQYF.

The chain combines TRBV5-5 with TRBJ2-3; TRBD2 matches 7 bases. CDR1 is SGHKS and CDR2 is YYEKEE in the germline V gene (reference sequence). V lost 5 bases to trimming and J lost 2 bases; unmatched junction nucleotides: 5. The CDR3 is 14 amino acids. The DNA for the CDR3 is TGTGCCAGCAGGAAGGAGCGGGACACAGATACGCAGTATTTT. Translated: CASRKERDTDTQYF.

This chain joins TRBV5-4 and TRBJ2-2; D perhaps matches TRBD2 (5 bases). Trimming took off 2 bases at V and 1 base at J, with 6 bases between the two ends. This CDR3 comprises 14 residues. Germline V gene data show CDR1 as SGHNT and CDR2 as YYREEE (reference sequence). The CDR3 bases are TGTGCCAGCAGCTTCGGGGAGAACACCGGGGAGCTGTTTTTT. Protein product: CASSFGENTGELFF.